This T cell receptor (beta chain) is drawn from a study of cytomegalovirus exposure and HLA in healthy donors. V lost 0 bases and J lost 5; bases outside the gene matches: 1. This CDR3 is built from 13 residues. From germline, CDR1 is SGHTA and CDR2 FQGTGA. The PCR ran on 60 Vbeta and 13 Jbeta primers. In the study's own analysis: The authors later counted roughly 79 million unique TCR beta chains, some 11 million of them shared. Generated by immunoSEQ multiplex PCR, the TCRdb table keeps only in-frame clones and is missing some. V and J calls and clone size are copied from that table; D and trimming were computed from the DNA. This sample has under 200,000 clones, with just under 80% found just once.

The chain couples TRBV7-3 to TRBJ2-7, with TRBD2 matching 7 bases. This receptor was identified in a woman aged 45-60 years in good health and CMV-seropositive. Material: PBMCs. The CDR3 here is CASSLTRGDEQYF. CDR3 in DNA: TGTGCCAGCAGCTTAACCCGGGGGGACGAGCAGTACTTC.